The 18 T cell receptor beta chains below all came from one sample that was sequenced in a study of long-term antiretroviral therapy in people with HIV. Samples were assayed with immunoSEQ v3.0 at survey level. Sequenced by immunoSEQ multiplex PCR; TCRdb stores in-frame clones only, minus some. Among about 29,000 clones, roughly nine tenths were seen once, and the ten largest hold less than 8.5%. The starting material was unsorted PBMCs, obtained about 5 years before starting antiretroviral therapy. The receptors were sampled from a man aged 45-60 years with HIV.

The chain recombines TRBV6-6 with TRBJ2-5; possibly TRBD1 for D (8 bases). Trimming stripped 8 bases from V and 5 bases from J, with 21 bases between. The CDR3 has 15 residues. Germline loops: CDR1 MNHNY, CDR2 SVGAGI (reference sequence). The CDR3 reads CASALGGQGGETQYF. CDR3 nucleotides: TGTGCCAGCGCCCTGGGCGGACAGGGAGGGGAGACCCAGTACTTC.

V and J are TRBV6-6 and TRBJ2-5; TRBD1 might be the D (5 bases). The germline CDR1 and CDR2 sequences are MNHNY and SVGAGI (reference sequence). The CDR3 sequence is 15 residues long. Trimming removed 7 bases at V and 9 bases at J, with 24 bases between. CDR3 protein: CASTGRPERAGSQYF. In nucleotides, the CDR3 is TGTGCCAGCACCGGCCGTCCCGAACGAGCAGGGTCCCAGTACTTC.

The gene calls are TRBV19 and TRBJ2-5; TRBD1 agrees at 7 bases. J lost 3 bases, V lost 8 bases, and 6 bases had no gene match. Germline-derived CDR1 and CDR2 are LNHDA and SQIVND (reference sequence). The CDR3 runs to 13 residues. The CDR3 loop is CASARDRKETQYF. The CDR3 bases are TGTGCCAGTGCCCGGGACAGAAAAGAGACCCAGTACTTC.

The rearrangement links TRBV19 to TRBJ2-7; possibly TRBD2 for D (5 bases). Trimming cost V 5 bases and J 1 base, with 12 bases left between them. CDR1 and CDR2 (germline): LNHDA, SQIVND (reference sequence). This CDR3 is 14 amino acids long. The CDR3 reads CASSYRRESYEQYF. The CDR3 DNA follows: TGTGCCAGTAGTTATCGTCGGGAATCCTACGAGCAGTACTTC.

The chain has TRBV19 and TRBJ1-4; 7 positions agree with TRBD1. V lost 5 bases to trimming and J lost 0 bases; unmatched junction nucleotides: 9. This CDR3 comprises 17 residues. Per the germline V gene, CDR1 is LNHDA and CDR2 is SQIVND (reference sequence). The CDR3 here is CASSFLETGATNEKLFF. The CDR3 DNA sequence: TGTGCCAGTAGTTTTCTTGAAACAGGGGCAACTAATGAAAAACTGTTTTTT.

The J gene is TRBJ2-6, the V gene TRBV5-4; 9 positions match TRBD1. The CDR3 length is 17 residues. The V gene end was trimmed by 3 bases and the J gene end by 2 bases; junction bases not matched to a gene: 6. Germline V gene sequence: CDR1 SGHNT, CDR2 YYREEE (reference sequence). Here the CDR3 reads CASSSSRDRAGANVLTF. CDR3 in DNA: TGTGCCAGCAGCTCGTCCCGGGACAGGGCTGGGGCCAACGTCCTGACTTTC. The variable domain in full, completed from reference TRBV5-4 and TRBJ2-6, reads ETGVTQSPTHLIKTRGQQVTLRCSSQSGHNTVSWYQQALGQGPQFIFQYYREEENGRGNFPPRFSGLQFPNYSSELNVNALELDDSALYLCASSSSRDRAGANVLTFGAGSRLTVL.

This rearrangement joins TRBV9 to TRBJ2-7; 13 nucleotides line up with TRBD2. The germline CDR1 and CDR2 sequences are SGDLS and YYNGEE. Trimming at V came to 4 bases and at J to 4 bases, leaving 5 bases not matched to a gene. The CDR3 sequence is 15 residues long. The CDR3 spells CASSPGLAGVYEQYF. The CDR3 coding sequence is TGTGCCAGCAGCCCAGGACTAGCGGGAGTATACGAGCAGTACTTC.

The genes are TRBV29-1 and TRBJ2-2; 10 bases map to TRBD1. CDR3 length: 14 residues. J gave up 6 bases and V 6 bases, and 7 bases lay outside the gene matches. CDR1 is SQVTM and CDR2 is ANQGSEA in the germline V gene. In nucleotides, the CDR3 is TGCAGCGTCAGGACAGGGGGACGCGCCGGGGAGCTGTTTTTT. Translated, it gives CSVRTGGRAGELFF.

The chain couples TRBV29-1 to TRBJ2-3, with D tentatively TRBD1 (5 bases). The CDR3 is made up of 13 amino acids. The V gene lost 3 bases and the J gene lost 4 bases, with 11 bases spanning the gap. Germline V gene sequence: CDR1 SQVTM, CDR2 ANQGSEA. The CDR3: CSVEVLGPDTQYF. The CDR3 nucleotides read TGCAGCGTTGAGGTTCTGGGGCCAGATACGCAGTATTTT.

This clone was detected once. V usage is TRBV4-1 and J usage is TRBJ2-1, with 7 bases matching TRBD2. The CDR3 is 15 residues long. V lost 4 bases, J lost 1 base, and 4 bases stayed unmatched. Looked up from germline, CDR1 is MGHRA and CDR2 is YSYEKL. CDR3 residues: CASSLGGLSYNEQFF. CDR3 coding DNA: TGCGCCAGCAGCCTGGGGGGGTTGTCCTACAATGAGCAGTTCTTC.

This sequence joins TRBV11-2 and TRBJ2-5; D not resolved. V lost 0 bases and J lost 13, with 12 bases in between. The V gene's germline CDR1 is SGHAT and CDR2 FQNNGV. CDR3 length: 12 residues. The CDR3 DNA follows: TGTGCCAGCAGCTTAGACGGGTGGCCCGTGTACTTC. This translates into CASSLDGWPVYF.

The chain carries TRBV5-1 and TRBJ1-5, with D unresolved. The CDR3 runs to 15 residues. V was shortened by 4 bases and J by 6 bases, with 17 bases between the two germline ends. CDR1 and CDR2 from the germline V gene are SGHRS and YFSETQ. In DNA form, the CDR3 reads TGCGCCAGCAGCCCGGGCCGGGCCCGGGGTCAGCCCCAGCATTTT. It codes for CASSPGRARGQPQHF.

The chain uses TRBV25-1 and TRBJ1-5; the D is unclear. CDR1 is MGHDK, CDR2 SYGVNS, per germline. The CDR3 has 13 amino acids. The V and J ends lost 6 bases and 5 bases respectively, with 11 bases between them. This CDR3 reads CASRGVGDQPQHF. The CDR3 DNA sequence: TGTGCCAGCAGGGGAGTTGGGGATCAGCCCCAGCATTTT.

The V call is TRBV6-1, the J call TRBJ2-5; no clear D. The CDR3 covers 14 residues. CDR1 is MNHNS and CDR2 is SASEGT in the germline V gene. Trimming removed 10 bases at V and 4 bases at J, with 19 bases between. CDR3 sequence: CATHHPTGIETQYF. CDR3 bases: TGTGCCACCCATCACCCGACGGGTATAGAGACCCAGTACTTC.

This clone rates as medium-sized. This sequence joins TRBV10-2 and TRBJ1-2; perhaps TRBD1 as D (5 bases). V was clipped by 8 bases and J by 4 bases, with 14 bases between them. Germline-derived CDR1 and CDR2 are WSHSY and SAAADI. This CDR3 region has 13 residues. The CDR3 DNA sequence: TGCGCCAGCCATTCAGGGTCGGGCTATGGCTACACCTTC. Its protein is CASHSGSGYGYTF.

The V and J genes are TRBV19 and TRBJ2-2; D is unclear. The CDR3 consists of 12 residues. Trimming removed 8 bases at V and 6 bases at J, with 10 bases between. The germline gives CDR1 LNHDA, CDR2 SQIVND (reference sequence). CDR3 in DNA: TGTGCCAGTGCTGACATTCCCGGGGAGCTGTTTTTT. Amino acids: CASADIPGELFF.

The chain has TRBV6-6 and TRBJ2-2; 10 nucleotides match TRBD2. This CDR3 comprises 14 residues. J lost 5 bases, V lost 7 bases, and 4 bases had no gene match. Germline V gene data show CDR1 as MNHNY and CDR2 as SVGAGI (reference sequence). The CDR3 region is CASMELAGTGELFF. The CDR3 DNA sequence: TGTGCCAGCATGGAACTAGCGGGAACCGGGGAGCTGTTTTTT.

The chain uses TRBV11-2 and TRBJ2-7, with TRBD1 matching 7 bases. Unmatched junction bases numbered 12, after V lost 5 bases and J lost 5 bases. This CDR3 contains 15 residues. Germline CDR1 and CDR2: SGHAT and FQNNGV. The CDR3, as DNA: TGTGCCAGCAGCCAGACAGGGCTTATGGGTGACGAGCAGTACTTC. Amino acids: CASSQTGLMGDEQYF.